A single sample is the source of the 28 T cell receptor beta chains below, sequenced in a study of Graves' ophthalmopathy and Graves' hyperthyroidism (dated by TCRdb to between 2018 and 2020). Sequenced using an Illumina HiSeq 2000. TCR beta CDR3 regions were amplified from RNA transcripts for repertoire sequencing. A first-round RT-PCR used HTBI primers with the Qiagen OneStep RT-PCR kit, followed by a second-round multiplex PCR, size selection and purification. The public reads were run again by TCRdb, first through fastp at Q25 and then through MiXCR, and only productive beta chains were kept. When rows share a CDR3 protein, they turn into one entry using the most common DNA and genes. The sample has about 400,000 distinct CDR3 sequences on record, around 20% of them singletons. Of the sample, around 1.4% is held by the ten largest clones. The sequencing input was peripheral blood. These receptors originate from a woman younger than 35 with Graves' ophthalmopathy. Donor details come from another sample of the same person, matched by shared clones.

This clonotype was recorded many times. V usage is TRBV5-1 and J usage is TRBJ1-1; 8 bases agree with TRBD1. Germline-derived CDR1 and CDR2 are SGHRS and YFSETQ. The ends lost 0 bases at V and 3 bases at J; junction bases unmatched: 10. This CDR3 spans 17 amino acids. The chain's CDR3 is CASSLAPLTTGDTEAFF. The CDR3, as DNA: TGCGCCAGCAGCTTGGCCCCTCTTACGACAGGGGACACTGAAGCTTTCTTT.

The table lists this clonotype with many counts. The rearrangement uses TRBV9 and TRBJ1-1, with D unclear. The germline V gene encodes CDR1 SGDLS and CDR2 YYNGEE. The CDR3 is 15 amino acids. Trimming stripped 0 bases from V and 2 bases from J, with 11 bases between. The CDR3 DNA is TGTGCCAGCAGCGTAGAAATAGGGCGCAACACTGAAGCTTTCTTT. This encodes CASSVEIGRNTEAFF.

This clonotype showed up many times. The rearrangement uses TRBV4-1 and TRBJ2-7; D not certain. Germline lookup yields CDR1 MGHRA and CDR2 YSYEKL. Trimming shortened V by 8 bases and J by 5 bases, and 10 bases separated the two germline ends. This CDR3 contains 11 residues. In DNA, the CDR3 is TGCGCCAGCGCCTCGGAGCACGAGCAGTACTTC. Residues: CASASEHEQYF.

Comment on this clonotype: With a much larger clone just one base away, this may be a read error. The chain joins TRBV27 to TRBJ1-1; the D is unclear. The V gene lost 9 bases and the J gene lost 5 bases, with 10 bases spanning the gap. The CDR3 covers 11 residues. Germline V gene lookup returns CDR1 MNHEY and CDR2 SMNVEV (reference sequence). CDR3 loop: CASYMRTEAFF. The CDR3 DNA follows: TGTGCCAGTTACATGAGAACTGAAGCTTTCTTT.

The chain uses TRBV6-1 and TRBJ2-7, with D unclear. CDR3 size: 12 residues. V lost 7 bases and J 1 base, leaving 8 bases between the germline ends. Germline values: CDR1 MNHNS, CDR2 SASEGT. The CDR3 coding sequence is TGTGCCAGCAAGAAGGGTTCCTACGAGCAGTACTTC. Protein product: CASKKGSYEQYF.

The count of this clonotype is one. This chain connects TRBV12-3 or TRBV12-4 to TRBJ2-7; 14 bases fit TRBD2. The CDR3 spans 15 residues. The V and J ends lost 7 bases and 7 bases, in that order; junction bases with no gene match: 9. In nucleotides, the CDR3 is TGTGCCAGCATACCGGGACTAGCGGGAGTTGATGAGCAGTACTTC. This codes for CASIPGLAGVDEQYF.

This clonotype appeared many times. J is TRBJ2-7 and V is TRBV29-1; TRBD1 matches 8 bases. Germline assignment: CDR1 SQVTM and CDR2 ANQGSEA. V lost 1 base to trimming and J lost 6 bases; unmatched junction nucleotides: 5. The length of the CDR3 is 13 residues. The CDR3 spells CSVEVLTGVEQYF. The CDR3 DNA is TGCAGCGTTGAAGTGTTGACAGGGGTCGAGCAGTACTTC.

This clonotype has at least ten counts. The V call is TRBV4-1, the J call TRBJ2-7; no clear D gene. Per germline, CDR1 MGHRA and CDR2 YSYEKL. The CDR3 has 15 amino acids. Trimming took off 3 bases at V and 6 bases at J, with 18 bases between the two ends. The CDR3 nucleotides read TGCGCCAGCAGCCAGTCGTACTTGGCTAGTCGCGAGCAGTACTTC. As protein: CASSQSYLASREQYF.

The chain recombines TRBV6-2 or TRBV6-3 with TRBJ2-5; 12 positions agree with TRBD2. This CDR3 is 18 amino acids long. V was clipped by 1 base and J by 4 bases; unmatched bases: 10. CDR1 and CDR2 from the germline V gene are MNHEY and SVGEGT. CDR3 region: CASSYFLRASGRAETQYF. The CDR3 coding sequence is TGTGCCAGCAGTTACTTCCTAAGGGCTAGCGGGAGGGCAGAGACCCAGTACTTC.

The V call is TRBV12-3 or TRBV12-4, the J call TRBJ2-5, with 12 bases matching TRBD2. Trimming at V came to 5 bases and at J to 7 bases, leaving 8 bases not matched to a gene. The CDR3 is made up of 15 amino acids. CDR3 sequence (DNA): TGTGCCAGCAGTAACAGACTAGCGGGAGTGGGGACCCAGTACTTC. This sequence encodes CASSNRLAGVGTQYF.

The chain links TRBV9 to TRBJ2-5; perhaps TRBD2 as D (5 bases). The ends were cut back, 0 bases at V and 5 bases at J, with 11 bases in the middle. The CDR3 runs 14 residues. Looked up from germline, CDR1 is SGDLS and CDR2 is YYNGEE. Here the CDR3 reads CASSVAGSVETQYF. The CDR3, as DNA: TGTGCCAGCAGCGTAGCTGGTAGCGTGGAGACCCAGTACTTC.

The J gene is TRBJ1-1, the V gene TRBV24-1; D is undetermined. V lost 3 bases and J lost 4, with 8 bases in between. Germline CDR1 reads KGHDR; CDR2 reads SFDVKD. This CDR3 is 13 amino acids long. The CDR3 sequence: CATSDVGGTEAFF. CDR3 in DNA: TGTGCCACCAGTGATGTAGGAGGCACTGAAGCTTTCTTT.

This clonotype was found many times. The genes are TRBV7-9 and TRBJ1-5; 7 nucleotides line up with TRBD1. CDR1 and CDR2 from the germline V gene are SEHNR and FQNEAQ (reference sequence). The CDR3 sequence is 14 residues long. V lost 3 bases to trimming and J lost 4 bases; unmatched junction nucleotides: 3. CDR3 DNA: TGTGCCAGCAGCTTGACAGGGCTTAATCAGCCCCAGCATTTT. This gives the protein CASSLTGLNQPQHF.

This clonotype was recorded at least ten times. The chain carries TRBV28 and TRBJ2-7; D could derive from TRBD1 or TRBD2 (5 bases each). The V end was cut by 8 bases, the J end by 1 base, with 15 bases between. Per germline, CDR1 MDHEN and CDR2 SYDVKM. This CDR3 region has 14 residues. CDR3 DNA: TGTGCCAGCGGCCCCGAGGGGCGATCCTACGAGCAGTACTTC. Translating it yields CASGPEGRSYEQYF.

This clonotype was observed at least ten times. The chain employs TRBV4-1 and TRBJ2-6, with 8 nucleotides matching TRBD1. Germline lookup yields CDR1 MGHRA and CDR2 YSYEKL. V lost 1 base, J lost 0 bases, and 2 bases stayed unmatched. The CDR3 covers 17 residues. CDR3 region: CASSQGQGPSGANVLTF. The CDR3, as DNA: TGCGCCAGCAGCCAAGGACAGGGGCCCTCTGGGGCCAACGTCCTGACTTTC.

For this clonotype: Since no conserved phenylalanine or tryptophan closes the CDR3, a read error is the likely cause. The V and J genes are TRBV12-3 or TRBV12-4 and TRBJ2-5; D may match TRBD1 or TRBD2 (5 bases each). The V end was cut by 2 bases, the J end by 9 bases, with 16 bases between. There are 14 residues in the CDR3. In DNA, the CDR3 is TGTGCCAGCAGTTTAAGGGGACCCTCCACGGCCCAGTACCTC. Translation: CASSLRGPSTAQYL.

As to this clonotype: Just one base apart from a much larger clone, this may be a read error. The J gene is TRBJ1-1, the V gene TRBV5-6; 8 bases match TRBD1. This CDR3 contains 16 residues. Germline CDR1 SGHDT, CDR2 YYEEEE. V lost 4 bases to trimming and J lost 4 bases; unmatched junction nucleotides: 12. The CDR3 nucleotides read TGTGCCAGCAGCCCCACCGATACAGGGGGGGGCACTGAAGCTTTCTTT. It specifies CASSPTDTGGGTEAFF.

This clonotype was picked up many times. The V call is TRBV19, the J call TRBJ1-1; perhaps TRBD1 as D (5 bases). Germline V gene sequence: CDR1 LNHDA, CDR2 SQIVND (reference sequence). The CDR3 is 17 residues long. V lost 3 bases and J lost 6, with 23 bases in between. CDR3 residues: CASSISSGFFKGSEAFF. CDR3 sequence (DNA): TGTGCCAGTAGTATCAGTTCGGGTTTCTTTAAGGGGTCTGAAGCTTTCTTT.

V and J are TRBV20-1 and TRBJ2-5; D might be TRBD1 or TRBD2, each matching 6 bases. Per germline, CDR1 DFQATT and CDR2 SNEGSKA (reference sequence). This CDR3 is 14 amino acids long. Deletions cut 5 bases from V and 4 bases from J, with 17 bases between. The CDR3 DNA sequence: TGCAGTGCTGAGGCGACGGGGGCTCGAGAGACCCAGTACTTC. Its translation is CSAEATGARETQYF.

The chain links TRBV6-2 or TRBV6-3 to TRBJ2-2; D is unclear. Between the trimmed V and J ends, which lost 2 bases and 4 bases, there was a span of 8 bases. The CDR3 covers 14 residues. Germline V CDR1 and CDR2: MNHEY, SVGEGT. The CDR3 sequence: CASSYLGRTGELFF. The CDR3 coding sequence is TGTGCCAGCAGTTACCTAGGACGCACCGGGGAGCTGTTTTTT.

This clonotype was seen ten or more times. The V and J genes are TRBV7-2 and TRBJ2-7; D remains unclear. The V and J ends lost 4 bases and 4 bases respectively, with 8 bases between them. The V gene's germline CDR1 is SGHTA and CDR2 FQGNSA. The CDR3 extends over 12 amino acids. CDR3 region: CASSSALYEQYF. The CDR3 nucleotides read TGTGCCAGCAGCTCAGCACTATACGAGCAGTACTTC.

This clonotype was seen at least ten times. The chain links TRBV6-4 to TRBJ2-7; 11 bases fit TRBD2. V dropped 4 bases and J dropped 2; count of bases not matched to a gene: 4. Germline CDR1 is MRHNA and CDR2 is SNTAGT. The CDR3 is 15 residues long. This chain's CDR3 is CASSGGLAVTYEQYF. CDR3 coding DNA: TGTGCCAGCAGTGGGGGACTAGCGGTTACCTACGAGCAGTACTTC.

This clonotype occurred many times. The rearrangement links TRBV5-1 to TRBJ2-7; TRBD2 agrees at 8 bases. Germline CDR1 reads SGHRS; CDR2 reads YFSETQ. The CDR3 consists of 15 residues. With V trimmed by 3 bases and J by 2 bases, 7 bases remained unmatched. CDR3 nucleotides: TGCGCCAGCAGCTCATGGCCAGCGGGAGCCTACGAGCAGTACTTC. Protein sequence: CASSSWPAGAYEQYF.

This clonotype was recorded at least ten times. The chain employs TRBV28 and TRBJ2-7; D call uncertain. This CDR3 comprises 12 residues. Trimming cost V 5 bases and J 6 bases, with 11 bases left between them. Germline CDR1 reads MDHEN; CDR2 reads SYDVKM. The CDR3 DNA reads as TGTGCCAGCAGTCCCCCACGTCGCGAGCAGTACTTC. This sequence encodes CASSPPRREQYF.

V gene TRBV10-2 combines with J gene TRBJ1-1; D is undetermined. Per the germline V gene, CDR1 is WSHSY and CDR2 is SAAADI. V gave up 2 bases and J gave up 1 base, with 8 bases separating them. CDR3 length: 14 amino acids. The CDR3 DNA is TGCGCCAGCAGTGAGGGACGTAAGAACACTGAAGCTTTCTTT. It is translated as CASSEGRKNTEAFF.

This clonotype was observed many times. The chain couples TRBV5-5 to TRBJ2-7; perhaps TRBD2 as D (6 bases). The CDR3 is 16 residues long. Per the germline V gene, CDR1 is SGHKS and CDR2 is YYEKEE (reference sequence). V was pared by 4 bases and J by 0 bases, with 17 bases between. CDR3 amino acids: CASSPGVGPSSYEQYF. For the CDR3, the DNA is TGTGCCAGCAGCCCGGGGGTGGGCCCAAGCTCCTACGAGCAGTACTTC. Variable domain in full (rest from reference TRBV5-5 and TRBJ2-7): DAGVTQSPTHLIKTRGQQVTLRCSPISGHKSVSWYQQVLGQGPQFIFQYYEKEERGRGNFPDRFSARQFPNYSSELNVNALLLGDSALYLCASSPGVGPSSYEQYFGPGTRLTVT.

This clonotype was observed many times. For the CDR3, the DNA is TGCGCCAGCAGCTTGTTCAGGGCCCAAGAGACCCAGTACTTC. Translation gives CASSLFRAQETQYF. This sequence joins TRBV5-1 and TRBJ2-5; D might be TRBD1 (5 bases). CDR1 SGHRS and CDR2 YFSETQ come from the germline V gene. The V end lost 1 base, the J end lost 1 base, and 8 bases lay between the germline ends. This CDR3 spans 14 amino acids.

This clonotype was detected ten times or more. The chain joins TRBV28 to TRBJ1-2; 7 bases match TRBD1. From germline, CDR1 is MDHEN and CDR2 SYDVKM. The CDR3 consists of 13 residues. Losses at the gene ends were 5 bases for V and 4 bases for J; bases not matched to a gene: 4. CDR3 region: CASSLGTAYGYTF. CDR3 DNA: TGTGCCAGCAGTCTAGGGACAGCCTATGGCTACACCTTC.